These 3 T cell receptor beta chains came from one sample sequenced in a study of T cell responses to AZD1222 COVID-19 vaccine. The assay was immunoSEQ multiplex PCR, and TCRdb's table has in-frame clones only and misses some. The table records 150,000 to 180,000 clones, 88% of them present only once. The sequences come from peripheral blood, collected on day 0 of AZD1222 vaccination. The source of these receptors is an adult in good health.

The chain couples TRBV6-5 to TRBJ1-6; a weak D match, TRBD1 (6 bases). Germline-derived CDR1 and CDR2 are MNHEY and SVGAGI. V was pared by 8 bases and J by 15 bases, with 17 bases between. This CDR3 contains 12 residues. The CDR3 loop reads CASRDTSIVLHF. As DNA, the CDR3 is TGTGCCAGCCGGGACACCAGCATTGTCCTCCACTTT.

The J gene is TRBJ1-1, the V gene TRBV12-3 or TRBV12-4, with 7 nucleotides matching TRBD1. The CDR3 sequence is 13 residues long. V lost 4 bases, J lost 1 base, and 0 bases stayed unmatched. The CDR3 reads CASSYRGNTEAFF. The CDR3 nucleotides are TGTGCCAGCAGTTACAGGGGGAACACTGAAGCTTTCTTT.

This clone occurred once. V usage is TRBV11-3 and J usage is TRBJ1-1; D uncertain. V gave up 3 bases and J gave up 4 bases, with 6 bases separating them. The germline gives CDR1 SGHNT, CDR2 YENEEA. The CDR3 has 12 amino acids. The CDR3 region is CASSFGSTEAFF. CDR3 nucleotides: TGTGCCAGCAGCTTTGGTAGCACTGAAGCTTTCTTT.